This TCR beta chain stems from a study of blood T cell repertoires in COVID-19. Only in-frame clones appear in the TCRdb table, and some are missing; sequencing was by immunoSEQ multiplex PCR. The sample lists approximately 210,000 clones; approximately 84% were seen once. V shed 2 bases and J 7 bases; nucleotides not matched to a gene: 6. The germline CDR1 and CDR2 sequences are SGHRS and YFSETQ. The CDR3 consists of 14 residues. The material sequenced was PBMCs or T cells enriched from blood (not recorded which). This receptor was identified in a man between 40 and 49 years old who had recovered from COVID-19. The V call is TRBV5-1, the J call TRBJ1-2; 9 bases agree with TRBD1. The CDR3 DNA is TGCGCCAGCAGCTTCACAGGGGGCGCAGGTGGCTACACCTTC. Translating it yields CASSFTGGAGGYTF.